A selection of T cell receptor beta chains follows, all from one sample in a study of cytomegalovirus exposure and HLA in healthy donors. The data were produced by immunoSEQ multiplex PCR, yet TCRdb's version contains in-frame clones alone and is incomplete. The table records more than 90,000 clones, roughly 92% of them present only once. Sequenced material: PBMCs. The source of these receptors is a young woman in good health and CMV-seropositive. Each CDR3 is given with its conserved first and last residue. Each record gives: J gene, CDR3 length, V gene, CDR3 protein.

j_call: TRBJ1-4; cdr3_length: 17; v_call: TRBV19; cdr3_aa: CASSTTTGTATNEKLFF
j_call: TRBJ2-7; cdr3_length: 16; v_call: TRBV28; cdr3_aa: CASTRFRVQGSYEQYF
j_call: TRBJ1-4; cdr3_length: 15; v_call: TRBV9; cdr3_aa: CASSARQDSNEKLFF
j_call: TRBJ2-1; cdr3_length: 14; v_call: TRBV7-9; cdr3_aa: CASSSWTGNNEQFF
j_call: TRBJ2-7; cdr3_length: 12; v_call: TRBV7-9; cdr3_aa: CASSLAETDSCF
j_call: TRBJ2-2; cdr3_length: 16; v_call: TRBV28; cdr3_aa: CASSRLAGANTGELFF
j_call: TRBJ1-3; cdr3_length: 16; v_call: TRBV12-2; cdr3_aa: CASRLVAQVSGNTIYF
j_call: TRBJ2-5; cdr3_length: 14; v_call: TRBV18; cdr3_aa: CASSPSGGTETQYF
j_call: TRBJ1-5; cdr3_length: 15; v_call: TRBV28; cdr3_aa: CASSLGGLSNQPQHF
j_call: TRBJ2-7; cdr3_length: 15; v_call: TRBV28; cdr3_aa: CASSPIRDSSYEQYF
j_call: TRBJ2-7; cdr3_length: 13; v_call: TRBV5-6; cdr3_aa: CASSLEGWHEQYF
j_call: TRBJ2-7; cdr3_length: 14; v_call: TRBV4-2; cdr3_aa: CASSQEGQPSEQYF
j_call: TRBJ2-7; cdr3_length: 15; v_call: TRBV7-8; cdr3_aa: CASSLTGTGAYEQYF
j_call: TRBJ2-1; cdr3_length: 11; v_call: TRBV19; cdr3_aa: CASNLRGEQFF
j_call: TRBJ1-5; cdr3_length: 15; v_call: TRBV2; cdr3_aa: CASTGDTTYNRPQHF
j_call: TRBJ2-7; cdr3_length: 14; v_call: TRBV7-2; cdr3_aa: CASSLSRGHYEQYF
j_call: TRBJ2-3; cdr3_length: 15; v_call: TRBV27; cdr3_aa: CASSLSASGRATQYF
j_call: TRBJ1-2; cdr3_length: 14; v_call: TRBV29-1; cdr3_aa: CSVERKNMGQGYTF
j_call: TRBJ2-7; cdr3_length: 17; v_call: TRBV7-6; cdr3_aa: CASSPARFSGSSYEQYF
j_call: TRBJ2-5; cdr3_length: 16; v_call: TRBV7-2; cdr3_aa: CASSLRSGGLQETQYF
j_call: TRBJ2-2; cdr3_length: 13; v_call: TRBV19; cdr3_aa: CASSMARTGELFF
j_call: TRBJ1-1; cdr3_length: 15; v_call: TRBV4-1; cdr3_aa: CASSQERVLNTEAFF
j_call: TRBJ1-1; cdr3_length: 14; v_call: TRBV7-9; cdr3_aa: CASFTTGLNTEAFF